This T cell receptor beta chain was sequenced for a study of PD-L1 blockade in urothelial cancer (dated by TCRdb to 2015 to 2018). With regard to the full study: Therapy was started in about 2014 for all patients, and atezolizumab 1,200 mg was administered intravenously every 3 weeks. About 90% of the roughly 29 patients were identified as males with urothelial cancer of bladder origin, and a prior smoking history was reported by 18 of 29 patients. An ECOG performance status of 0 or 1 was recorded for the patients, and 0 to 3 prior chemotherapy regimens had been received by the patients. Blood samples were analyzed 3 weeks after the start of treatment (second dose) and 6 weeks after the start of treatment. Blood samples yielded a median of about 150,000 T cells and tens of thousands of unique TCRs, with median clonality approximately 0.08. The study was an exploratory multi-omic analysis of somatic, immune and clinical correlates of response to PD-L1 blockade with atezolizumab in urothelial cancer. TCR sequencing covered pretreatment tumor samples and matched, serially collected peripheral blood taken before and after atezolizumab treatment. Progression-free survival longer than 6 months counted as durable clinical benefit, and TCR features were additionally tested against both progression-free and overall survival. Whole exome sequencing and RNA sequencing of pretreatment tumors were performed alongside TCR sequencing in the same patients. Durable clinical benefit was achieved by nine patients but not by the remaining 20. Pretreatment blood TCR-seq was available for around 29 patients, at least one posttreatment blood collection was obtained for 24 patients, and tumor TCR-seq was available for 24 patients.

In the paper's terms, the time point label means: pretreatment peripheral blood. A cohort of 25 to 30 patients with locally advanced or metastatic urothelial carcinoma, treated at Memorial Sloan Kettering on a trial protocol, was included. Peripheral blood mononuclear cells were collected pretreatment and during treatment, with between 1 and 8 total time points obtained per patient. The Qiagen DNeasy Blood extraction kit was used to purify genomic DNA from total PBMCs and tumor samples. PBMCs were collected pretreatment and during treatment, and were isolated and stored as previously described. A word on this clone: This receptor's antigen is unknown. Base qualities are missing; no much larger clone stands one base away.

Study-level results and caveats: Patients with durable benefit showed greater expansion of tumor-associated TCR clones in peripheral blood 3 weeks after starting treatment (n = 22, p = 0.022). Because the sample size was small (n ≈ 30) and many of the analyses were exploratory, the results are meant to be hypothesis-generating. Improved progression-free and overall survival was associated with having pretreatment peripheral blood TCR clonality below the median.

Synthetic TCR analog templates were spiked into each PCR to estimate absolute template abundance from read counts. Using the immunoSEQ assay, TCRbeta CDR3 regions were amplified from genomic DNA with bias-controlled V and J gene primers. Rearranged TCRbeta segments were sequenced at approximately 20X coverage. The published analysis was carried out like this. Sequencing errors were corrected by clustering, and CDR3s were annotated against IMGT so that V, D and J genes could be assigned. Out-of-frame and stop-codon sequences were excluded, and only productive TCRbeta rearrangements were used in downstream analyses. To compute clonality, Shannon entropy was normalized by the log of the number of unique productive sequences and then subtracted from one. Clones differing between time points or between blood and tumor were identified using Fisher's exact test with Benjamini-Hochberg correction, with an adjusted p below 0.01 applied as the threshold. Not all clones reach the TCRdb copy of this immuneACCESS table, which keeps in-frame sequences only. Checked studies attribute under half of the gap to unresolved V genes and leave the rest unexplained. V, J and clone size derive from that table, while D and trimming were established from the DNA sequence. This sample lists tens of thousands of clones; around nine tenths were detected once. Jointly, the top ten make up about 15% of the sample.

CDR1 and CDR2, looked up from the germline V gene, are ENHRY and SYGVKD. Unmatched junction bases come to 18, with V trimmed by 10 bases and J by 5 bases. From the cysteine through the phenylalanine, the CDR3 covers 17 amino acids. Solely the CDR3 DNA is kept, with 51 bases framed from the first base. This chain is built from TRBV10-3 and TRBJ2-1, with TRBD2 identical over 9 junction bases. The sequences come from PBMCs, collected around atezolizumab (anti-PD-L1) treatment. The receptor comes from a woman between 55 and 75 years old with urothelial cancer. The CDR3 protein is CATDFGVDSGGNNEQFF. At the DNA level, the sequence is TGTGCCACCGACTTCGGGGTCGATAGCGGGGGCAACAATGAGCAGTTCTTC.